This is a list of T cell receptor beta chains from one sample in a study of T cells after yellow fever vaccination. TCRdb re-called the 5' RACE reads through MiXCR, storing one row per CDR3 protein. Of tens of thousands of distinct CDR3 sequences listed, 6.6% were seen once; the top ten hold roughly 23%. The sequencing here drew on PBMCs, either bulk or a sorted T-cell subset (CD4+, CD8+, memory, or dextramer-sorted; not recorded which), taken on the day of the first yellow fever vaccination. Receptors were obtained from a man between 18 and 35 years old who received the YFV17D yellow fever vaccine. CDR3s include the opening cysteine and the closing phenylalanine or tryptophan. The D gene is left open where the match is weak. Only part of the rows carry a size: once, few, many, or a class if the clone is expanded.

V gene	clone size	J gene	D gene	CDR3 protein	CDR3 DNA
TRBV4-2	many	TRBJ2-2	.	CASSQDMEGATGELFF	TGTGCCAGCAGCCAAGATATGGAGGGGGCCACCGGGGAGCTGTTTTTT
TRBV7-2	many	TRBJ2-2	TRBD2	CASSRGGMDTGELFF	TGTGCCAGCAGCCGCGGGGGGATGGACACCGGGGAGCTGTTTTTT
TRBV5-1	many	TRBJ1-5	.	CASSFQGNQPQHF	TGCGCCAGCAGCTTCCAGGGCAATCAGCCCCAGCATTTT
TRBV6-2/TRBV6-3	many	TRBJ2-3	TRBD2	CASRKTSGSTDTQYF	TGTGCCAGCAGGAAGACTAGCGGGAGCACAGATACGCAGTATTTT
TRBV15	many	TRBJ1-5	.	CATSRDVAGPSNQPQHF	TGTGCCACCAGCAGAGATGTGGCAGGACCAAGCAATCAGCCCCAGCATTTT
TRBV7-2	few	TRBJ2-3	.	CASSQTRGATDTQYF	TGTGCCAGCAGCCAGACTAGAGGGGCGACAGATACGCAGTATTTT
TRBV20-1	.	TRBJ1-6	.	CSAVDSASPLHF	TGCAGTGCCGTAGACAGTGCTTCACCCCTCCACTTT
TRBV5-1	many	TRBJ2-7	.	CASSRVADILAGEQYF	TGCGCCAGCAGTCGGGTAGCGGATATCTTGGCCGGCGAGCAGTACTTC
TRBV20-1	many	TRBJ2-6	.	CSASMTSYRVSGANVLTF	TGCAGTGCTTCCATGACGTCCTACAGGGTGTCTGGGGCCAACGTCCTGACTTTC
TRBV27	many	TRBJ2-7	.	CASSFDMPGFYEQYF	TGTGCCAGCAGTTTTGACATGCCCGGCTTCTACGAGCAGTACTTC
TRBV11-3	many	TRBJ2-7	TRBD1	CASSLESGGEQYF	TGTGCCAGCAGCTTAGAGTCAGGGGGCGAGCAGTACTTC
TRBV12-3/TRBV12-4	few	TRBJ2-5	TRBD2	CASSFGPSGGAQYF	TGTGCCAGCAGTTTTGGTCCTAGCGGGGGGGCCCAGTACTTC
TRBV20-1	.	TRBJ2-4	TRBD2	CSASGGGKNIQYF	TGCAGTGCTAGCGGCGGGGGGAAAAACATTCAGTACTTC
TRBV24-1	few	TRBJ1-5	.	CATSDSRRGSNQPQHF	TGTGCCACCAGTGATTCGAGAAGGGGAAGCAATCAGCCCCAGCATTTT
TRBV28	few	TRBJ2-4	.	CASSLSGAKNIQYF	TGTGCCAGCAGTTTATCCGGGGCCAAAAACATTCAGTACTTC
TRBV4-3	.	TRBJ2-3	TRBD2	CASSQDLAAQIKQYF	TGCGCCAGCAGCCAAGACCTAGCGGCACAGATAAAGCAGTATTTT
TRBV20-1	many	TRBJ1-2	.	CSARDDGRVSGGYTF	TGCAGTGCTAGAGATGACGGCAGGGTTTCGGGAGGCTACACCTTC
TRBV6-5	many	TRBJ2-5	.	CASSYSTRPRQETQYF	TGTGCCAGCAGTTACTCGACGCGACCTCGACAAGAGACCCAGTACTTC
TRBV20-1	many	TRBJ2-3	.	CSARSLLDTQYF	TGCAGTGCTAGATCTCTTCTAGATACGCAGTATTTT
TRBV18	.	TRBJ1-5	.	CASSTGGTNNNQPQHF	TGTGCCAGCTCAACCGGGGGGACAAATAACAATCAGCCCCAGCATTTT
TRBV20-1	many	TRBJ1-6	TRBD1	CSADRGMGNSPLHF	TGCAGTGCAGACAGGGGGATGGGGAATTCACCCCTCCACTTT
TRBV10-3	many	TRBJ1-5	TRBD1	CAISERTGRQPQHF	TGTGCCATCAGTGAGAGGACAGGGCGACAGCCCCAGCATTTT
TRBV5-6	many	TRBJ1-5	.	CASSQTPGLNQPQHF	TGTGCCAGCAGCCAAACGCCCGGGCTAAATCAGCCCCAGCATTTT
TRBV6-1	many	TRBJ1-4	.	CASRDGWNEKLFF	TGTGCCAGTAGGGACGGCTGGAATGAAAAACTGTTTTTT
TRBV5-1	.	TRBJ2-1	TRBD1	CASSRTGWMEDEQFF	TGCGCCAGCAGCCGGACAGGGTGGATGGAGGATGAGCAGTTCTTC
TRBV2	.	TRBJ1-4	.	CASRGWGEKLFF	TGTGCCAGCAGGGGATGGGGTGAAAAACTGTTTTTT
TRBV19	.	TRBJ2-3	.	CASSPSGATDTQYF	TGTGCCAGTAGCCCATCCGGGGCCACAGATACGCAGTATTTT
TRBV11-3	few	TRBJ2-3	TRBD2	CASSLGTSGTDTQYF	TGTGCCAGCAGCTTGGGGACTAGCGGCACAGATACGCAGTATTTT
TRBV4-3	many	TRBJ2-3	TRBD2	CASSPELAGGPDTQYF	TGCGCCAGCAGCCCCGAACTAGCGGGGGGGCCAGATACGCAGTATTTT
TRBV10-3	many	TRBJ2-6	TRBD2	CAISGTSSGANVLTF	TGTGCCATCAGCGGGACTAGCTCTGGGGCCAACGTCCTGACTTTC
TRBV5-1	many	TRBJ2-5	.	CASSLGGARETQYF	TGCGCCAGCAGCTTGGGTGGCGCGAGGGAGACCCAGTACTTC
TRBV12-3/TRBV12-4	many	TRBJ1-6	.	CASSLTGPLHF	TGTGCCAGCAGCCTTACGGGGCCCCTCCACTTT
TRBV7-9	few	TRBJ2-2	.	CASSFLLAGGELFF	TGTGCCAGCAGCTTCCTACTTGCTGGAGGGGAGCTGTTTTTT
TRBV5-1	many	TRBJ2-3	TRBD2	CASSPVASGDPSGTQYF	TGCGCCAGCAGTCCCGTCGCTAGCGGGGACCCCTCAGGTACGCAGTATTTT
TRBV5-1	.	TRBJ1-5	.	CASSSEGGSNQPQHF	TGCGCCAGCAGCTCTGAAGGGGGTAGCAATCAGCCCCAGCATTTT
TRBV20-1	many	TRBJ1-2	.	CSAPRDFGAGYTF	.
TRBV12-3/TRBV12-4	many	TRBJ2-6	.	CASSLGAGANVLTF	TGTGCCAGCAGCCTAGGTGCTGGGGCCAACGTCCTGACTTTC
TRBV10-2	many	TRBJ2-2	.	CASRQAVTGELFF	TGCGCCAGCAGACAAGCGGTCACCGGGGAGCTGTTTTTT
TRBV20-1	many	TRBJ2-7	.	CSASPNRLGDYEQYF	TGCAGTGCTTCACCAAACCGGCTAGGGGACTACGAGCAGTACTTC
TRBV5-4	few	TRBJ2-5	.	CASRWDPVQETQYF	TGTGCCAGCAGGTGGGACCCAGTCCAAGAGACCCAGTACTTC
TRBV14	many	TRBJ1-2	.	CASSQVGRIYTF	TGTGCCAGCAGCCAAGTCGGGCGGATCTACACCTTC
TRBV20-1	few	TRBJ1-5	.	CSASGTYQPQHF	TGCAGTGCTAGTGGGACCTATCAGCCCCAGCATTTT
TRBV4-3	medium-sized	TRBJ2-5	.	CASSQDVGLQETQYF	TGCGCCAGCAGCCAAGATGTGGGCCTCCAAGAGACCCAGTACTTC
TRBV15	.	TRBJ2-3	TRBD1	CATSTDRGRADTQYF	TGTGCCACCAGCACGGACAGGGGACGAGCAGATACGCAGTATTTT
TRBV29-1	many	TRBJ2-3	.	CSVEPQQGDTQYF	TGCAGCGTTGAGCCGCAACAGGGAGATACGCAGTATTTT